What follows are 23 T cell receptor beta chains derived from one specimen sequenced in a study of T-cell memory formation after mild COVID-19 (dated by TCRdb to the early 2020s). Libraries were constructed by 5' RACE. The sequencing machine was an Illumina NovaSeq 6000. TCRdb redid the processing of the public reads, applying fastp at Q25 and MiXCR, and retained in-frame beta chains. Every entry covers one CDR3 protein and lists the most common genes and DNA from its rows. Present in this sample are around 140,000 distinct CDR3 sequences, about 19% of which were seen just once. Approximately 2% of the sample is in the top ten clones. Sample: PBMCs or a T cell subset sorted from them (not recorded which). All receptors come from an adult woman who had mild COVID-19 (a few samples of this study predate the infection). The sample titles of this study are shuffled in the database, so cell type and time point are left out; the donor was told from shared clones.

CDR3 in amino acids: CASSGTGTAYTYGYTF. The CDR3 DNA sequence: TGTGCCAGCTCTGGAACCGGGACAGCTTATACCTATGGCTACACCTTC. The V and J genes are TRBV18 and TRBJ1-2; TRBD1 agrees at 7 bases. Trimming cost V 6 bases and J 4 bases; bases outside gene matches: 14. The germline V gene has CDR1 KGHSH and CDR2 LQKENI. There are 16 residues in the CDR3. The full variable domain, in which reference TRBV18 and TRBJ1-2 provide the parts outside the CDR3, is NAGVMQNPRHLVRRRGQEARLRCSPMKGHSHVYWYRQLPEEGLKFMVYLQKENIIDESGMPKERFSAEFPKEGPSILRIQQVVRGDSAAYFCASSGTGTAYTYGYTFGSGTRLTVV.

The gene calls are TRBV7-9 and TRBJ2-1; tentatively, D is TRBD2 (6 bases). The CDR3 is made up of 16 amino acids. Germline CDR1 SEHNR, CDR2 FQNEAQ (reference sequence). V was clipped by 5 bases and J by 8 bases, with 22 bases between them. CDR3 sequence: CASSLEELTSFHEQFF. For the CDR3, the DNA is TGTGCCAGCAGCCTTGAAGAGCTTACTAGCTTCCATGAGCAGTTCTTC.

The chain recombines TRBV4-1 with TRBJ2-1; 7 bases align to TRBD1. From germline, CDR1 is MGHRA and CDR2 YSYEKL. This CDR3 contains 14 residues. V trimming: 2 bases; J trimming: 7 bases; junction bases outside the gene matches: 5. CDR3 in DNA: TGCGCCAGCAGCCAACCTAACAGGGGTAATGAGCAGTTCTTC. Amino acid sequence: CASSQPNRGNEQFF.

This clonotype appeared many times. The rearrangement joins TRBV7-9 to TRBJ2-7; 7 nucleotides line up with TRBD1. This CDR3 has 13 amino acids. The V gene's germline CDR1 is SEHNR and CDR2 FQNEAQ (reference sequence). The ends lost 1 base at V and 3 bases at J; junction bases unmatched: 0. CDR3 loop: CASSLGDSYEQYF. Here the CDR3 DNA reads TGTGCCAGCAGCTTAGGGGACAGCTACGAGCAGTACTTC.

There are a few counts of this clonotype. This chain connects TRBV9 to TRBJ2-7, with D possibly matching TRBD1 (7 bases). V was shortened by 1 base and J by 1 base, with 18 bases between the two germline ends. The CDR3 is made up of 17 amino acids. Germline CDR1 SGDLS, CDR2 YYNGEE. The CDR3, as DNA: TGTGCCAGCAGCGTATCGGGTGGCGGGGACAGTTCCTACGAGCAGTACTTC. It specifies CASSVSGGGDSSYEQYF.

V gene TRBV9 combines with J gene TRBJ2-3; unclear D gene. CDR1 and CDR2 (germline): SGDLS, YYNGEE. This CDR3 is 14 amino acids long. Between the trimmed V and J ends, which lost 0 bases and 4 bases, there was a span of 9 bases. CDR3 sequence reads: CASSVATWADTQYF. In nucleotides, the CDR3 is TGTGCCAGCAGCGTAGCTACTTGGGCAGATACGCAGTATTTT. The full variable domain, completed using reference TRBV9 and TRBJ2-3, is DSGVTQTPKHLITATGQRVTLRCSPRSGDLSVYWYQQSLDQGLQFLIQYYNGEERAKGNILERFSAQQFPDLHSELNLSSLELGDSALYFCASSVATWADTQYFGPGTRLTVL.

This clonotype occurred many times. Written as DNA, the CDR3 is TGCGCCAGCAGAGCTAGCGGGGAGTACGAGCAGTACTTC. Its translation is CASRASGEYEQYF. The J gene is TRBJ2-7, the V gene TRBV5-1, with 9 bases identical to TRBD2. The CDR3 covers 13 residues. Germline V gene lookup returns CDR1 SGHRS and CDR2 YFSETQ. The junction had 4 bases not matched to a gene; V was cut back by 5 bases and J by 4 bases. The entire variable domain, with the rest obtained from reference TRBV5-1 and TRBJ2-7, is as follows: KAGVTQTPRYLIKTRGQQVTLSCSPISGHRSVSWYQQTPGQGLQFLFEYFSETQRNKGNFPGRFSGRQFSNSRSEMNVSTLELGDSALYLCASRASGEYEQYFGPGTRLTVT.

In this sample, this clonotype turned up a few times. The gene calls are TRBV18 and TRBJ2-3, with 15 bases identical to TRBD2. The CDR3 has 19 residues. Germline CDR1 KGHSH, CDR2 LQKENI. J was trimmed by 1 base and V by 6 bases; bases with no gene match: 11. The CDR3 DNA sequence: TGTGCCAGCTCCCCCTTACGGGGGACTAGCGGGGGGCGCACAGATACGCAGTATTTT. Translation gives CASSPLRGTSGGRTDTQYF. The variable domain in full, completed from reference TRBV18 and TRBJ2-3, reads NAGVMQNPRHLVRRRGQEARLRCSPMKGHSHVYWYRQLPEEGLKFMVYLQKENIIDESGMPKERFSAEFPKEGPSILRIQQVVRGDSAAYFCASSPLRGTSGGRTDTQYFGPGTRLTVL.

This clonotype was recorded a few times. The CDR3 loop is CASSRTGGSETQYF. CDR3 sequence (DNA): TGTGCCAGCAGCAGGACAGGGGGATCAGAGACCCAGTACTTC. This chain connects TRBV7-9 to TRBJ2-5, with 10 positions matching TRBD1. The V gene end was trimmed by 5 bases and the J gene end by 4 bases; junction bases not matched to a gene: 4. Germline V gives CDR1 SEHNR, CDR2 FQNEAQ (reference sequence). The CDR3 runs 14 residues.

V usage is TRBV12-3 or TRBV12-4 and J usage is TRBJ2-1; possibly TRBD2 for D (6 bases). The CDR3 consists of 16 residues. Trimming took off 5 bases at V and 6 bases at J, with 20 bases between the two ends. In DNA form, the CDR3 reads TGTGCCAGCAGTAGAACCGGGTCTAGCGACCGCAATGAGCAGTTCTTC. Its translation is CASSRTGSSDRNEQFF.

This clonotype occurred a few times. CDR3 sequence (DNA): TGCGCCAGCAGCCTAGGAGGGAGCGGGGAGAGCACAGATACGCAGTATTTT. Its protein product is CASSLGGSGESTDTQYF. This chain links TRBV5-1 with TRBJ2-3; 7 bases match TRBD2. The V and J ends lost 4 bases and 0 bases, in that order; junction bases with no gene match: 11. The V gene's germline CDR1 is SGHRS and CDR2 YFSETQ. The CDR3 sequence is 17 residues long.

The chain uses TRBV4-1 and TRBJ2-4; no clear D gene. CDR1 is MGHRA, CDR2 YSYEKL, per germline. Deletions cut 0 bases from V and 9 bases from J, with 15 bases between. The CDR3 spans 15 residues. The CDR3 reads CASSQDSQRMAIQYF. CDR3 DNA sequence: TGCGCCAGCAGCCAAGATTCGCAGAGGATGGCCATTCAGTACTTC.

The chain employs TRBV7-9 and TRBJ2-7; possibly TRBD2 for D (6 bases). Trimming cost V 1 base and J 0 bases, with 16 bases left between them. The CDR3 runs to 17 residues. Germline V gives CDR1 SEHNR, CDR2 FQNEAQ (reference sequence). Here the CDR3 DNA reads TGTGCCAGCAGCTTAGAGTGGCCGGGACTGACCTCCTACGAGCAGTACTTC. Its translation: CASSLEWPGLTSYEQYF.

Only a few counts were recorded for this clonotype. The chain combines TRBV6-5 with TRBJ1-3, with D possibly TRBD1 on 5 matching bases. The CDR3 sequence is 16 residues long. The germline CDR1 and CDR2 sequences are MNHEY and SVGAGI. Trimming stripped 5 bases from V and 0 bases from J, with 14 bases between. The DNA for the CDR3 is TGTGCCAGCAGTCCCCGACAGACTAGCTCTGGAAACACCATATATTTT. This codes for CASSPRQTSSGNTIYF.

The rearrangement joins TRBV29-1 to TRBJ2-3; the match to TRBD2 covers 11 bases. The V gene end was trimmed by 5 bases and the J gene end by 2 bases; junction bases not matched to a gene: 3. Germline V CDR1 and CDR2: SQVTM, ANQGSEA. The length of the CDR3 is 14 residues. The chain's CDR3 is CSVRLAGTTDTQYF. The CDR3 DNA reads TGCAGCGTTAGACTAGCGGGAACCACAGATACGCAGTATTTT.

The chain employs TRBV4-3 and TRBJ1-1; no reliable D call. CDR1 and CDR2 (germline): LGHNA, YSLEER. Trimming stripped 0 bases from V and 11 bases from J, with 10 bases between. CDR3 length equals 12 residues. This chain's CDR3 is CASSQDRKAAFF. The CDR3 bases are TGCGCCAGCAGCCAAGATCGAAAGGCGGCTTTCTTT.

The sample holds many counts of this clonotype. The CDR3 spells CASSPEGSEQYF. The CDR3 nucleotides are TGTGCCAGCAGCCCGGAAGGGTCGGAACAGTACTTC. This chain joins TRBV7-9 and TRBJ2-7; D gene uncertain. CDR1 and CDR2 (germline): SEHNR, FQNEAQ (reference sequence). Trimming stripped 5 bases from V and 10 bases from J, with 15 bases between. There are 12 residues in the CDR3.

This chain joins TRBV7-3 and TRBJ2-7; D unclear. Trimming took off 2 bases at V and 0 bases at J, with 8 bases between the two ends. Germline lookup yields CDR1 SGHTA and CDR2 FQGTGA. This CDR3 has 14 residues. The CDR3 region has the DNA TGTGCCAGCAGCTTATTGCCCGGCTCCTACGAGCAGTACTTC. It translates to CASSLLPGSYEQYF. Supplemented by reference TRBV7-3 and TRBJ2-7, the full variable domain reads GAGVSQTPSNKVTEKGKYVELRCDPISGHTALYWYRQSLGQGPEFLIYFQGTGAADDSGLPNDRFFAVRPEGSVSTLKIQRTERGDSAVYLCASSLLPGSYEQYFGPGTRLTVT.

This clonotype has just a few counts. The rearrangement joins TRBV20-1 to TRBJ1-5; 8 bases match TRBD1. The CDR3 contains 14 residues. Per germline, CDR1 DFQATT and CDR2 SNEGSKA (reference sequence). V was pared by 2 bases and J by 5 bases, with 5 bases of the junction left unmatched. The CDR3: CSARLGQGHQPQHF. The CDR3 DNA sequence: TGCAGTGCTAGACTTGGACAGGGACATCAGCCCCAGCATTTT.

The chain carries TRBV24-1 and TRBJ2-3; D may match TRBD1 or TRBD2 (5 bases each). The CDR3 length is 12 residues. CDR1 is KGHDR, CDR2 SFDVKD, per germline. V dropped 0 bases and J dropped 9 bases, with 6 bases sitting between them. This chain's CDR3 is CATSDLWGTQYF. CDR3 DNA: TGTGCCACCAGTGATTTGTGGGGGACGCAGTATTTT.

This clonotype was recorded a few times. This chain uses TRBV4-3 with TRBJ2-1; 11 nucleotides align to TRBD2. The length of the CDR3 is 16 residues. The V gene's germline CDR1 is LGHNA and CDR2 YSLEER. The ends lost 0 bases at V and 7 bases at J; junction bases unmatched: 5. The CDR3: CASSQDPLAGANEQFF. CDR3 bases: TGCGCCAGCAGCCAAGATCCACTAGCGGGAGCAAATGAGCAGTTCTTC.

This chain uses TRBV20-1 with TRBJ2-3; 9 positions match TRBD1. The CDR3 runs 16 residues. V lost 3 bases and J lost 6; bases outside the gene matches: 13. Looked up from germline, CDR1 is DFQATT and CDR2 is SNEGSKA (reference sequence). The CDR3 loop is CSASPRGTGTRDTQYF. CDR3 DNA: TGCAGTGCTAGTCCAAGAGGGACAGGGACGCGGGATACGCAGTATTTT.

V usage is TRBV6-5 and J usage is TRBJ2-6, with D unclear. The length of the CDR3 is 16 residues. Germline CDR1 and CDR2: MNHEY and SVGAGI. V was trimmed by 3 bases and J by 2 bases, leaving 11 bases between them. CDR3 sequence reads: CASSYSTLAGANVLTF. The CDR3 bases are TGTGCCAGCAGTTATTCAACTTTGGCTGGGGCCAACGTCCTGACTTTC.